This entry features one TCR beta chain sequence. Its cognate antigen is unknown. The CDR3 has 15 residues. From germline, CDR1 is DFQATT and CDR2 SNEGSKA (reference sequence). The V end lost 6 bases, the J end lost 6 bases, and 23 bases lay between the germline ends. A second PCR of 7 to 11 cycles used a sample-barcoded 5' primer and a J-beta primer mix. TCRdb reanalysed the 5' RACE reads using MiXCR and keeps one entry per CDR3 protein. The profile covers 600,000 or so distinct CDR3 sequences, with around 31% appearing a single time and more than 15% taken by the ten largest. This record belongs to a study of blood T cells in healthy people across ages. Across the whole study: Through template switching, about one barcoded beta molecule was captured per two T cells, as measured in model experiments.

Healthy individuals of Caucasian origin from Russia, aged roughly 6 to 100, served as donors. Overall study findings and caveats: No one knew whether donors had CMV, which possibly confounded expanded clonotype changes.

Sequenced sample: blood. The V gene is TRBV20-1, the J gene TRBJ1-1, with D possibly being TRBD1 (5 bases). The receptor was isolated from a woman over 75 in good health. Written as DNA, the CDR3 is TGCAGTGCCCCCCTGGACGGCGGGGGGGTGGCTGAAGCTTTCTTT. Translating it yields CSAPLDGGGVAEAFF.